The 15 T cell receptor beta chains below all came from one sample that was sequenced in a study of T cell responses to AZD1222 COVID-19 vaccine. Assay: immunoSEQ multiplex PCR; the TCRdb copy retains only in-frame clones and omits some. The data hold some 90,000 clones, with around nine tenths observed a single time. The starting material was peripheral blood, obtained on day 0 of AZD1222 vaccination. These TCRs come from an adult in good health.

V and J are TRBV30 and TRBJ1-6; D is possibly TRBD1 (5 bases). This CDR3 region has 14 residues. Per germline, CDR1 GTSNPN and CDR2 SVGIG (reference sequence). V was pared by 3 bases and J by 10 bases, with 16 bases between. DNA of the CDR3: TGTGCCTGGAGGCTGACAGACCGGGGCTCACCCCTCCACTTT. Its translation: CAWRLTDRGSPLHF.

CDR3 DNA sequence: TGCAGCGTTGGGAGCTATAACTATGGCTACACCTTC. Protein product: CSVGSYNYGYTF. The J gene is TRBJ1-2, the V gene TRBV29-1; no definite D call. This CDR3 contains 12 residues. In germline, CDR1 is SQVTM, CDR2 ANQGSEA. V lost 4 bases, J lost 1 base, and 7 bases lay in between.

The V gene is TRBV18, the J gene TRBJ2-3; D gene unclear. CDR3 length: 15 residues. Trimming cost V 2 bases and J 1 base, with 10 bases left between them. CDR1 and CDR2 from the germline V gene are KGHSH and LQKENI. The CDR3: CASSPSNHGTDTQYF. CDR3 sequence (DNA): TGTGCCAGCTCACCAAGTAACCACGGCACAGATACGCAGTATTTT.

In this sample, this clone turned up once. This chain connects TRBV11-2 to TRBJ2-1, with D maybe TRBD2 (6 bases). Trimming left V 6 bases short and J 10 bases short, with 19 bases between. The CDR3 spans 14 residues. Germline-derived CDR1 and CDR2 are SGHAT and FQNNGV. CDR3 coding DNA: TGTGCCAGCAGTAAGACTAGGTCGGGTACCGAGCAGTTCTTC. Protein product: CASSKTRSGTEQFF.

This chain joins TRBV6-6 and TRBJ1-1; D is ambiguous. Germline V gene data show CDR1 as MNHNY and CDR2 as SVGAGI (reference sequence). This CDR3 has 15 residues. The ends were cut back, 0 bases at V and 4 bases at J, with 12 bases in the middle. CDR3 amino acids: CASSYSPAQLTEAFF. In DNA form, the CDR3 reads TGTGCCAGCAGTTACTCCCCGGCGCAGCTCACTGAAGCTTTCTTT.

This clone was detected once. The chain has TRBV7-9 and TRBJ2-7, with D unclear. The V gene lost 1 base and the J gene lost 6 bases, with 7 bases spanning the gap. Germline V CDR1 and CDR2: SEHNR, FQNEAQ (reference sequence). CDR3 length: 12 amino acids. The CDR3 coding sequence is TGTGCCAGCAGCTTAGAAGGGTTCGAGCAGTACTTC. It yields the protein CASSLEGFEQYF.

The chain is built from TRBV4-2 and TRBJ2-5; D may be TRBD1 (6 bases). V was shortened by 0 bases and J by 9 bases, with 14 bases between the two germline ends. Germline values: CDR1 LGHNA, CDR2 YNFKEQ. This CDR3 comprises 14 residues. The CDR3 DNA reads as TGTGCCAGCAGCCAAGAGCAGTGGACAGCGGCCCAGTACTTC. Translating it yields CASSQEQWTAAQYF.

This clone was picked up one time. The V gene is TRBV27, the J gene TRBJ2-3; a weak D match, TRBD2 (6 bases). Germline V gene data show CDR1 as MNHEY and CDR2 as SMNVEV (reference sequence). This CDR3 region has 17 residues. Deletions cut 5 bases from V and 5 bases from J, with 23 bases between. CDR3 coding DNA: TGTGCCAGCAGTCCGATTTCACTAGCCTCTCTGGGAGATACGCAGTATTTT. It is translated as CASSPISLASLGDTQYF.

The chain combines TRBV10-1 with TRBJ1-1; possible D gene TRBD1, 5 bases. The CDR3 totals 12 residues. The V and J ends lost 3 bases and 4 bases respectively, with 6 bases between them. The germline gives CDR1 WNHNN, CDR2 SYGVQD (reference sequence). The CDR3 reads CASSDGGTEAFF. The CDR3 nucleotides are TGCGCCAGCAGTGATGGGGGCACTGAAGCTTTCTTT.

V and J are TRBV30 and TRBJ1-1; D unclear. The CDR3 extends over 13 amino acids. CDR1 is GTSNPN and CDR2 is SVGIG in the germline V gene (reference sequence). Deletions cut 0 bases from V and 0 bases from J, with 5 bases between. CDR3 protein: CAWSVWVNTEAFF. CDR3 nucleotides: TGTGCCTGGAGTGTCTGGGTGAACACTGAAGCTTTCTTT.

In this sample, this clone turned up once. CDR3 sequence reads: CASSWGGYGYTF. The CDR3 nucleotides read TGTGCCAGCAGTTGGGGGGGCTATGGCTACACCTTC. This chain connects TRBV12-3 or TRBV12-4 to TRBJ1-2; weak D call: TRBD1 (5 bases). V was pared by 4 bases and J by 4 bases, with 7 bases between. CDR3 size: 12 residues.

The chain has TRBV10-3 and TRBJ2-1; TRBD2 aligns across 12 bases. CDR1 is ENHRY and CDR2 is SYGVKD in the germline V gene. The CDR3 covers 13 residues. Germline trimming cut 9 bases from V and 6 bases from J; bases unmatched to any gene: 3. The CDR3 region has the DNA TGTGCCATACGACTAGCGGGAGCCAATGAGCAGTTCTTC. Translating gives CAIRLAGANEQFF.

This rearrangement joins TRBV25-1 to TRBJ1-1; no reliable D call. There are 13 residues in the CDR3. Germline V gene sequence: CDR1 MGHDK, CDR2 SYGVNS. The V gene lost 2 bases and the J gene lost 1 base, with 5 bases spanning the gap. Here the CDR3 reads CASSEVRNTEAFF. CDR3 in DNA: TGTGCCAGCAGTGAAGTCAGGAACACTGAAGCTTTCTTT.

The gene calls are TRBV6-5 and TRBJ2-7; unclear D gene. Between the trimmed V and J ends, which lost 0 bases and 5 bases, there was a span of 11 bases. Germline V lookup: CDR1 MNHEY, CDR2 SVGAGI. This CDR3 contains 14 residues. The CDR3 DNA sequence: TGTGCCAGCAGTTACTCGATACTTGGACACGAGCAGTACTTC. Translated, it gives CASSYSILGHEQYF.

The chain joins TRBV10-3 to TRBJ1-1; tentative D call: TRBD1 (6 bases). From germline, CDR1 is ENHRY and CDR2 SYGVKD. This CDR3 has 14 residues. With 4 bases removed from V and 1 base from J, the gap between germline ends came to 10 bases. CDR3 protein: CAISVEGGNTEAFF. Here the CDR3 DNA reads TGTGCCATCAGTGTTGAAGGGGGGAACACTGAAGCTTTCTTT.